The 17 T cell receptor beta chains in this list originate from one sample, sequenced in a study of control samples from healthy donors and cancer patients. TCRdb's copy holds only in-frame clones and misses some; the assay was immunoSEQ multiplex PCR. Here the sample spans roughly 100,000 clones, 83% being singletons. Sequencing was done on a sample of blood. Receptors originate from a woman in her 50s in good health.

V is TRBV7-3 and J is TRBJ2-1, with TRBD2 matching 9 bases. Trimming at V came to 4 bases and at J to 4 bases, leaving 8 bases not matched to a gene. This CDR3 contains 16 residues. The germline V gene has CDR1 SGHTA and CDR2 FQGTGA. In DNA form, the CDR3 reads TGTGCCAGCAGCTCCCCGACTAGCGGATATTACAATGAGCAGTTCTTC. Residues: CASSSPTSGYYNEQFF.

The rearrangement joins TRBV29-1 to TRBJ2-2; the match to TRBD1 covers 9 bases. CDR3 length: 15 residues. Germline V gene lookup returns CDR1 SQVTM and CDR2 ANQGSEA. The V and J ends lost 7 bases and 2 bases, in that order; junction bases with no gene match: 8. CDR3 amino acids: CSGLTGGLNTGELFF. The CDR3 DNA reads as TGCAGCGGCTTGACAGGGGGTCTTAACACCGGGGAGCTGTTTTTT.

This clone was found once. V is TRBV27 and J is TRBJ1-1; TRBD1 might be the D (5 bases). Germline assignment: CDR1 MNHEY and CDR2 SMNVEV (reference sequence). The length of the CDR3 is 14 residues. The V and J ends lost 2 bases and 10 bases respectively, with 17 bases between them. CDR3 loop: CASSLNADITGAFF. The CDR3 DNA reads as TGTGCCAGCAGTTTAAACGCGGACATTACGGGAGCTTTCTTT.

The chain employs TRBV19 and TRBJ2-7; D perhaps matches TRBD1 (6 bases). Trimming removed 5 bases at V and 5 bases at J, with 16 bases between. Germline V gene lookup returns CDR1 LNHDA and CDR2 SQIVND (reference sequence). This CDR3 spans 14 amino acids. The CDR3 DNA sequence: TGTGCCAGTAGTTCGGACAGCCCATGGAACGAGCAGTACTTC. Translating it yields CASSSDSPWNEQYF. The whole variable domain, remainder taken from reference TRBV19 and TRBJ2-7, is DGGITQSPKYLFRKEGQNVTLSCEQNLNHDAMYWYRQDPGQGLRLIYYSQIVNDFQKGDIAEGYSVSREKKESFPLTVTSAQKNPTAFYLCASSSDSPWNEQYFGPGTRLTVT.

Details on this clone: At one boundary the junction diverges from the germline segment, which might be a read error. The rearrangement links TRBV20-1 to TRBJ2-7; the D is unclear. Per germline, CDR1 DFQATT and CDR2 SNEGSKA (reference sequence). The CDR3 spans 11 residues. CDR3 DNA: TGCAGTGCTAGGTTGTCCTCCGAGCAGTACTTC. This encodes CSARLSSEQYF.

This sequence joins TRBV28 and TRBJ1-1; D is ambiguous. V was pared by 6 bases and J by 2 bases, with 10 bases between. Germline V gene lookup returns CDR1 MDHEN and CDR2 SYDVKM. This CDR3 has 13 amino acids. CDR3 sequence: CASRPGPNTEAFF. CDR3 DNA: TGTGCCAGCAGACCGGGCCCTAACACTGAAGCTTTCTTT.

J is TRBJ2-7 and V is TRBV7-2; D is unresolved. The V end lost 1 base, the J end lost 3 bases, and 7 bases lay between the germline ends. There are 13 residues in the CDR3. The V gene's germline CDR1 is SGHTA and CDR2 FQGNSA. CDR3 sequence: CASSLGLDYEQYF. As DNA, the CDR3 is TGTGCCAGCAGCTTAGGGCTAGACTACGAGCAGTACTTC.

The CDR3 loop reads CASSQELPGLAGDTQYF. In DNA form, the CDR3 reads TGTGCCAGCAGCCAAGAGCTTCCGGGACTAGCGGGAGATACGCAGTATTTT. The gene calls are TRBV3-1 (or the pseudogene TRBV3-2) and TRBJ2-3; 12 bases are shared with TRBD2. This CDR3 region has 17 residues. The germline gives CDR1 LGHDT, CDR2 YNNKEL (reference sequence). The junction had 6 bases not matched to a gene; V was cut back by 0 bases and J by 5 bases.

V usage is TRBV3-1 (or the pseudogene TRBV3-2) and J usage is TRBJ2-2, with D perhaps assigned TRBD1 or TRBD2 (6 bases each). This CDR3 region has 15 residues. Germline V gives CDR1 LGHDT, CDR2 YNNKEL (reference sequence). Trimming left V 4 bases short and J 5 bases short, with 14 bases between. The CDR3 DNA reads TGTGCCAGCAGCCCGAGGGGGGCCCGGACCGGGGAGCTGTTTTTT. It translates to CASSPRGARTGELFF.

The sample holds one count of this clone. CDR3 residues: CASSPNIEQFF. Here the CDR3 DNA reads TGTGCCAGCAGCCCGAATATTGAGCAGTTCTTC. The genes are TRBV9 and TRBJ2-1; D gene uncertain. The CDR3 runs 11 residues. Germline V gene data show CDR1 as SGDLS and CDR2 as YYNGEE. Trimming left V 4 bases short and J 9 bases short, with 8 bases between.

J is TRBJ2-1 and V is TRBV14; D tentatively reads TRBD1 or TRBD2 (5 bases each). There are 13 residues in the CDR3. The V end lost 1 base, the J end lost 12 bases, and 13 bases lay between the germline ends. In germline, CDR1 is SGHDN, CDR2 FVKESK. CDR3 protein: CASSQGGSVVQFF. Written as DNA, the CDR3 is TGTGCCAGCAGCCAAGGGGGGAGTGTGGTGCAGTTCTTC.

This chain links TRBV18 with TRBJ1-1; possible D gene TRBD1, 5 bases. Germline CDR1 and CDR2: KGHSH and LQKENI. The CDR3 is 15 amino acids. The germline V and J ends were trimmed by 5 bases and 10 bases, with 23 bases remaining between them. For the CDR3, the DNA is TGTGCCAGCTCAGAAGACGGGGCCGAGGCGTTTGGAGCTTTCTTT. This gives the protein CASSEDGAEAFGAFF. Looking up the rest from reference TRBV18 and TRBJ1-1 gives the full variable domain: NAGVMQNPRHLVRRRGQEARLRCSPMKGHSHVYWYRQLPEEGLKFMVYLQKENIIDESGMPKERFSAEFPKEGPSILRIQQVVRGDSAAYFCASSEDGAEAFGAFFGQGTRLTVV.

The chain has TRBV19 and TRBJ2-3; the match to TRBD2 covers 12 bases. Unmatched junction bases numbered 5, after V lost 0 bases and J lost 4 bases. CDR1 and CDR2 (germline): LNHDA, SQIVND (reference sequence). The CDR3 sequence is 17 residues long. The CDR3 DNA reads TGTGCCAGTAGTATAGAACTAGCGGGAGGAGGGGCAGATACGCAGTATTTT. Translation gives CASSIELAGGGADTQYF. Looking up the rest from reference TRBV19 and TRBJ2-3 gives the full variable domain: DGGITQSPKYLFRKEGQNVTLSCEQNLNHDAMYWYRQDPGQGLRLIYYSQIVNDFQKGDIAEGYSVSREKKESFPLTVTSAQKNPTAFYLCASSIELAGGGADTQYFGPGTRLTVL.

The V call is TRBV23-1, the J call TRBJ2-5; D remains unclear. TRBV23-1 is identified as an open reading frame with a role that is uncertain. CDR3 length: 16 residues. V shed 1 base and J shed 3 bases, with 15 bases lying between them. As DNA, the CDR3 is TGCGCCAGCAGTCAATTCCGCCTGACACGTAAAGAGACCCAGTACTTC. Translating it yields CASSQFRLTRKETQYF.

The chain couples TRBV27 to TRBJ1-2, with D possibly matching TRBD1 (6 bases). Trimming took off 6 bases at V and 0 bases at J, with 8 bases between the two ends. CDR1 and CDR2 from the germline V gene are MNHEY and SMNVEV (reference sequence). The CDR3 extends over 13 amino acids. The CDR3 loop reads CASSWTANYGYTF. Written as DNA, the CDR3 is TGTGCCAGCAGCTGGACAGCTAACTATGGCTACACCTTC.

The gene calls are TRBV3-1 (or the pseudogene TRBV3-2) and TRBJ1-6; tentatively, D is TRBD1 (5 bases). This CDR3 contains 14 residues. Looked up from germline, CDR1 is LGHDT and CDR2 is YNNKEL (reference sequence). Between the trimmed V and J ends, which lost 1 base and 5 bases, there was a span of 6 bases. CDR3 DNA: TGTGCCAGCAGCCAAGGACAGAATAATTCACCCCTCCACTTT. Translated: CASSQGQNNSPLHF.

The gene calls are TRBV5-4 and TRBJ2-7; TRBD1 might be the D (5 bases). This CDR3 region has 12 residues. Looked up from germline, CDR1 is SGHNT and CDR2 is YYREEE (reference sequence). V gave up 0 bases and J gave up 4 bases, with 5 bases separating them. The CDR3 DNA is TGTGCCAGCAGCTTGGAGGGGTACGAGCAGTACTTC. Translating gives CASSLEGYEQYF.